What follows are 21 T cell receptor beta chains derived from one specimen sequenced in a study of radiation and T cells in renal cell carcinoma. As for time point: baseline pretreatment blood. Treatment: 15 Gy SBRT to primary tumor, nephrectomy 4 weeks later. Produced via immunoSEQ multiplex PCR; TCRdb's table is partial and in-frame only. The data show 130,000 to 150,000 clones, approximately 90% seen once. The input for sequencing was blood, taken from a patient whose treatment included radiotherapy and nephrectomy. The source is a woman between 50 and 59 years old with renal cell carcinoma.

The genes are TRBV7-2 and TRBJ2-1, with 9 bases matching TRBD2. The CDR3 consists of 15 residues. Trimming removed 5 bases from V and 6 bases from J; junction bases left unmatched: 8. Germline-derived CDR1 and CDR2 are SGHTA and FQGNSA. CDR3 coding DNA: TGTGCCAGCAGCCTCAGCGGGGGGCCGGCCAATGAGCAGTTCTTC. This codes for CASSLSGGPANEQFF.

CDR3 sequence: CASSPGTGAGNTIYF. The CDR3 DNA sequence: TGTGCCAGCAGCCCCGGGACAGGGGCGGGAAACACCATATATTTT. V usage is TRBV6-1 and J usage is TRBJ1-3; 10 bases map to TRBD1. The V gene's germline CDR1 is MNHNS and CDR2 SASEGT. CDR3 size: 15 residues. With V trimmed by 6 bases and J by 4 bases, 6 bases remained unmatched.

The V call is TRBV5-1, the J call TRBJ2-7, with 9 bases that match TRBD1. Germline V gene lookup returns CDR1 SGHRS and CDR2 YFSETQ. The CDR3 sequence is 14 residues long. Trimming removed 3 bases from V and 4 bases from J; junction bases left unmatched: 5. CDR3 in DNA: TGCGCCAGCAGCTCTTCGGGACAGGGATACGAGCAGTACTTC. This sequence encodes CASSSSGQGYEQYF.

The chain joins TRBV6-6 to TRBJ2-7; the D is unclear. Trimming pared 7 bases from V and 6 bases from J, leaving 10 bases between. This CDR3 spans 11 amino acids. Germline values: CDR1 MNHNY, CDR2 SVGAGI (reference sequence). The CDR3 sequence is CASNSALEQYF. The CDR3, as DNA: TGTGCCAGCAATTCAGCCCTCGAGCAGTACTTC.

The CDR3 here is CASSVSGNYGYTF. DNA of the CDR3: TGTGCCAGCAGTGTTTCAGGGAACTATGGCTACACCTTC. The chain carries TRBV2 and TRBJ1-2; D perhaps matches TRBD1 (5 bases). Germline V gene lookup returns CDR1 SNHLY and CDR2 FYNNEI. Trimming pared 4 bases from V and 2 bases from J, leaving 8 bases between. The CDR3 contains 13 residues.

The V gene is TRBV5-1, the J gene TRBJ2-7; 9 bases align to TRBD1. The CDR3 runs to 14 residues. Germline V CDR1 and CDR2: SGHRS, YFSETQ. V lost 2 bases and J lost 5; bases outside the gene matches: 5. The CDR3 coding sequence is TGCGCCAGCAGCTTCACGGACAGGGGTCACGAGCAGTACTTC. Protein product: CASSFTDRGHEQYF.

The rearrangement links TRBV19 to TRBJ2-4; a weak D match, TRBD1 (5 bases). V was cut by 2 bases and J by 2 bases, with 10 bases left in between. This CDR3 is built from 15 residues. Looked up from germline, CDR1 is LNHDA and CDR2 is SQIVND (reference sequence). CDR3 sequence (DNA): TGTGCCAGTAGTATAAGGGGTCATACCAAAAACATTCAGTACTTC. Translating it yields CASSIRGHTKNIQYF.

This chain connects TRBV29-1 to TRBJ2-7; 8 nucleotides align to TRBD1. V trimming: 4 bases; J trimming: 5 bases; junction bases outside the gene matches: 4. The germline gives CDR1 SQVTM, CDR2 ANQGSEA. The CDR3 has 12 amino acids. CDR3 sequence (DNA): TGCAGCGTTGGGGCAGGGGGCGACGAGCAGTACTTC. Translating it yields CSVGAGGDEQYF.

This chain uses TRBV7-2 with TRBJ1-2; 7 nucleotides match TRBD1. Germline V gene data show CDR1 as SGHTA and CDR2 as FQGNSA. The J segment lost 4 bases and the V segment lost 5 bases, leaving 16 bases of the junction unmatched. CDR3 length equals 17 residues. CDR3 loop: CASSLTSRQGESYGYTF. The CDR3 bases are TGTGCCAGCAGCCTTACAAGTCGACAGGGCGAGAGCTATGGCTACACCTTC.

The rearrangement uses TRBV19 and TRBJ2-2; 10 bases are a match to TRBD1. The CDR3 loop spans 16 amino acids. The junction had 6 bases not matched to a gene; V was cut back by 3 bases and J by 5 bases. Per the germline V gene, CDR1 is LNHDA and CDR2 is SQIVND (reference sequence). DNA for the CDR3: TGTGCCAGTAGTATCAGGGACAGGGGAGGTACCGGGGAGCTGTTTTTT. This sequence encodes CASSIRDRGGTGELFF.

V is TRBV29-1 and J is TRBJ2-1; D unresolved. The CDR3 sequence is 15 residues long. The V gene lost 2 bases and the J gene lost 0 bases, with 11 bases spanning the gap. Germline V gene data show CDR1 as SQVTM and CDR2 as ANQGSEA. CDR3 sequence (DNA): TGCAGCGTTGAAACCGGAGAAAGCTCCTACAATGAGCAGTTCTTC. Its protein product is CSVETGESSYNEQFF.

This chain connects TRBV14 to TRBJ2-3, with D hard to call. Germline values: CDR1 SGHDN, CDR2 FVKESK. This CDR3 is 12 amino acids long. V lost 2 bases to trimming and J lost 4 bases, with 4 bases between them. CDR3 region: CASSQSSDTQYF. Written as DNA, the CDR3 is TGTGCCAGCAGCCAAAGCTCAGATACGCAGTATTTT.

The table lists this clone with a count of one. The chain recombines TRBV5-4 with TRBJ1-1, with 8 bases fitting TRBD1. The germline CDR1 and CDR2 sequences are SGHNT and YYREEE (reference sequence). The CDR3 spans 14 residues. After removal of 2 bases from V and 5 bases from J, the junction contained 5 bases not matched to a gene. The CDR3 reads CASSFRTGRTEAFF. In DNA form, the CDR3 reads TGTGCCAGCAGCTTTCGGACAGGGAGGACTGAAGCTTTCTTT.

This chain joins TRBV7-2 and TRBJ1-3; TRBD1 might be the D (6 bases). There are 15 residues in the CDR3. Trimming took 5 bases from V and 3 from J, leaving 14 bases between them. CDR1 is SGHTA and CDR2 is FQGNSA in the germline V gene. The CDR3 here is CASSAQQGFGNTIYF. CDR3 bases: TGTGCCAGCAGCGCGCAACAGGGCTTTGGAAACACCATATATTTT.

V gene TRBV7-2 combines with J gene TRBJ1-6; D might be TRBD1 (5 bases). The ends were cut back, 3 bases at V and 6 bases at J, with 9 bases in the middle. The germline V gene has CDR1 SGHTA and CDR2 FQGNSA. The CDR3 contains 14 residues. The CDR3 protein is CASSLRGTNSPLHF. CDR3 DNA sequence: TGTGCCAGCAGCTTGAGGGGTACTAATTCACCCCTCCACTTT.

This chain connects TRBV6-5 to TRBJ1-3, with 8 bases matching TRBD1. The CDR3 loop spans 15 amino acids. Germline V gives CDR1 MNHEY, CDR2 SVGAGI. J was trimmed by 8 bases and V by 6 bases; bases with no gene match: 12. CDR3 coding DNA: TGTGCCAGCAGAACTAGGACAGGGAAGACGGACACCATATATTTT. This codes for CASRTRTGKTDTIYF.

This clone was recorded only once. The chain combines TRBV9 with TRBJ2-7; D unresolved. CDR1 is SGDLS and CDR2 is YYNGEE in the germline V gene. V shed 0 bases and J shed 1 base, with 8 bases lying between them. The CDR3 is 14 amino acids. CDR3 in DNA: TGTGCCAGCAGCGTAGACGGCAGGTCCTACGAGCAGTACTTC. It specifies CASSVDGRSYEQYF. Combining the CDR3 with reference TRBV9 and TRBJ2-7 gives the whole variable domain DSGVTQTPKHLITATGQRVTLRCSPRSGDLSVYWYQQSLDQGLQFLIQYYNGEERAKGNILERFSAQQFPDLHSELNLSSLELGDSALYFCASSVDGRSYEQYFGPGTRLTVT.

J is TRBJ2-5 and V is TRBV30; TRBD1 matches 10 bases. V lost 5 bases, J lost 5 bases, and 5 bases stayed unmatched. The CDR3 has 13 residues. Germline lookup yields CDR1 GTSNPN and CDR2 SVGIG (reference sequence). The DNA of the CDR3 is TGTGCCTGGCGGGACAGGGGTTGGGAGACCCAGTACTTC. Its protein product is CAWRDRGWETQYF.

This clone occurred once. The gene calls are TRBV18 and TRBJ1-6; D remains unclear. The CDR3 has 17 residues. CDR1 and CDR2 from the germline V gene are KGHSH and LQKENI. V lost 3 bases and J lost 3, with 15 bases in between. The CDR3 nucleotides are TGTGCCAGCTCACCGGCGGACGGGCGCGACTATAATTCACCCCTCCACTTT. Protein: CASSPADGRDYNSPLHF.

About this clone: One end of the junction fails to match germline, which may point to a read error. This rearrangement joins TRBV7-2 to TRBJ2-7; D may be TRBD1 (6 bases). The germline V gene has CDR1 SGHTA and CDR2 FQGNSA. CDR3 length: 15 amino acids. CDR3 sequence (DNA): TGTGCCAGCAGCATAGCAGGGGATCGTCGCTACGAGCAGTACTTC. Protein sequence: CASSIAGDRRYEQYF.

The chain joins TRBV5-1 to TRBJ1-5; a weak D match, TRBD1 (6 bases). Germline V gene sequence: CDR1 SGHRS, CDR2 YFSETQ. Trimming stripped 1 base from V and 3 bases from J, with 11 bases between. This CDR3 contains 15 residues. The CDR3 loop reads CASSLSTGANQPQHF. The CDR3 DNA follows: TGCGCCAGCAGCTTGTCTACGGGGGCCAATCAGCCCCAGCATTTT.